The 20 T cell receptor beta chains in this list originate from one sample, sequenced in a study of blood T cells in healthy people across ages. Primed by a sample-barcoded 5' primer and a J-beta primer mix, a second PCR proceeded for 7 to 11 cycles. One entry per CDR3 protein results from TCRdb running MiXCR on the 5' RACE reads. This sample has 450,000 to 700,000 distinct CDR3 sequences; roughly 29% occur once, and the top ten carry approximately 17%. The sequenced sample was blood. Every receptor here comes from a woman aged 70-85 years in good health.

This clonotype showed up many times. The gene calls are TRBV5-5 and TRBJ2-7, with TRBD2 matching over 9 bases. V lost 2 bases, J lost 2 bases, and 5 bases stayed unmatched. CDR1 and CDR2 (germline): SGHKS, YYEKEE (reference sequence). The CDR3 runs to 15 residues. The CDR3 loop is CASSLSLAGTYEQYF. CDR3 in DNA: TGTGCCAGCAGCTTATCGCTAGCGGGGACCTACGAGCAGTACTTC. Based on the CDR3 plus reference TRBV5-5 and TRBJ2-7, the full variable domain is DAGVTQSPTHLIKTRGQQVTLRCSPISGHKSVSWYQQVLGQGPQFIFQYYEKEERGRGNFPDRFSARQFPNYSSELNVNALLLGDSALYLCASSLSLAGTYEQYFGPGTRLTVT.

This clonotype turned up a few times. The rearrangement joins TRBV5-1 to TRBJ2-4; the D gene is possibly TRBD1 (6 bases). V lost 4 bases and J 8 bases, leaving 22 bases between the germline ends. Germline CDR1 SGHRS, CDR2 YFSETQ. This CDR3 has 16 residues. CDR3 sequence (DNA): TGCGCCAGCAGCGTCGGGGTTTCGGCAGGGGTAGACATTCAGTACTTC. Protein sequence: CASSVGVSAGVDIQYF.

This clonotype appeared a few times. This sequence joins TRBV7-2 and TRBJ1-2, with a weak D call TRBD1 (5 bases). Per germline, CDR1 SGHTA and CDR2 FQGNSA. V was cut by 5 bases and J by 3 bases, with 22 bases left in between. This CDR3 has 17 residues. CDR3 sequence reads: CASSKVRATDPYYGYTF. The CDR3 DNA sequence: TGTGCCAGCAGCAAGGTCAGGGCCACCGATCCCTACTATGGCTACACCTTC.

The chain has TRBV29-1 and TRBJ2-3; the D gene is possibly TRBD1 (5 bases). Trimming stripped 5 bases from V and 4 bases from J, with 13 bases between. The CDR3 is made up of 13 amino acids. Germline-derived CDR1 and CDR2 are SQVTM and ANQGSEA. In DNA, the CDR3 is TGCAGCGTTAGGGGTGGTAATGCAGATACGCAGTATTTT. It codes for CSVRGGNADTQYF.

The chain links TRBV7-6 to TRBJ2-5; TRBD2 matches at 11 bases. With 3 bases clipped from V and 3 bases from J, the junction kept 3 bases outside the gene matches. CDR1 and CDR2 (germline): SGHVS, FNYEAQ. CDR3 length: 15 amino acids. The CDR3 sequence is CASSFGSGGEETQYF. DNA for the CDR3: TGTGCCAGCAGCTTTGGTAGCGGGGGGGAAGAGACCCAGTACTTC. The variable domain in full, with the rest retrieved from reference TRBV7-6 and TRBJ2-5, is GAGVSQSPRYKVTKRGQDVALRCDPISGHVSLYWYRQALGQGPEFLTYFNYEAQQDKSGLPNDRFSAERPEGSISTLTIQRTEQRDSAMYRCASSFGSGGEETQYFGPGTRLLVL.

The chain joins TRBV29-1 to TRBJ2-1, with D possibly TRBD2 on 5 matching bases. V was clipped by 7 bases and J by 8 bases, with 21 bases between them. Looked up from germline, CDR1 is SQVTM and CDR2 is ANQGSEA. The CDR3 is made up of 14 amino acids. DNA for the CDR3: TGCAGCGGAACATGGGAAAAGGAGGTGGATGAGCAGTTCTTC. Its translation is CSGTWEKEVDEQFF.

The table lists this clonotype with a few counts. V gene TRBV7-2 combines with J gene TRBJ2-1; no reliable D call. Germline CDR1 SGHTA, CDR2 FQGNSA. This CDR3 is 16 amino acids long. Trimming took off 4 bases at V and 1 base at J, with 14 bases between the two ends. The CDR3 here is CASSSSSAASYNEQFF. The CDR3 nucleotides read TGTGCCAGCAGCTCCTCTAGTGCCGCGTCCTACAATGAGCAGTTCTTC.

As for this clonotype: One end of the junction is discordant with germline, which a read error may explain. The V call is TRBV7-9, the J call TRBJ2-5; D is uncertain. This CDR3 is 11 amino acids long. Germline-derived CDR1 and CDR2 are SEHNR and FQNEAQ (reference sequence). The CDR3 nucleotides read TGTGCCAGCAGCTTCGAAGAGACCCCGTACTTC. It translates to CASSFEETPYF.

This clonotype was counted once. The CDR3 region is CSARAIGEETQYF. In DNA, the CDR3 is TGCAGTGCTAGAGCTATAGGTGAAGAGACCCAGTACTTC. The chain joins TRBV20-1 to TRBJ2-5; D unresolved. Germline CDR1 and CDR2: DFQATT and SNEGSKA (reference sequence). The CDR3 covers 13 residues. Trimming pared 1 base from V and 3 bases from J, leaving 9 bases between.

The chain carries TRBV7-2 and TRBJ2-3, with no clear D. Trimming removed 2 bases at V and 4 bases at J, with 10 bases between. The CDR3 covers 14 residues. Germline V gene sequence: CDR1 SGHTA, CDR2 FQGNSA. CDR3 sequence reads: CASSLFKRSDTQYF. For the CDR3, the DNA is TGTGCCAGCAGCTTATTCAAGAGGTCAGATACGCAGTATTTT. Full variable domain (missing parts from reference TRBV7-2 and TRBJ2-3): GAGVSQSPSNKVTEKGKDVELRCDPISGHTALYWYRQSLGQGLEFLIYFQGNSAPDKSGLPSDRFSAERTGGSVSTLTIQRTQQEDSAVYLCASSLFKRSDTQYFGPGTRLTVL.

The V and J genes are TRBV2 and TRBJ1-1; D possibly corresponds to TRBD1 (5 bases). V gave up 1 base and J gave up 4 bases, with 10 bases separating them. The CDR3 is made up of 14 amino acids. Germline CDR1 SNHLY, CDR2 FYNNEI. CDR3 nucleotides: TGTGCCAGCAGTGAAGAATCCAGGGTCACTGAAGCTTTCTTT. Its protein product is CASSEESRVTEAFF.

The V gene is TRBV7-2, the J gene TRBJ2-5, with D perhaps TRBD2 (6 bases). Between the trimmed V and J ends, which lost 5 bases and 5 bases, there was a span of 18 bases. The CDR3 is made up of 15 amino acids. CDR1 is SGHTA and CDR2 is FQGNSA in the germline V gene. The CDR3 bases are TGTGCCAGCAGCCCAGAGGACGGGAGTCGGGAGACCCAGTACTTC. It specifies CASSPEDGSRETQYF.

V and J are TRBV20-1 and TRBJ2-5, with TRBD1 matching over 7 bases. The germline V gene encodes CDR1 DFQATT and CDR2 SNEGSKA (reference sequence). The V segment lost 4 bases and the J segment 13 bases; nucleotides outside the gene matches: 18. The CDR3 covers 14 residues. The CDR3 coding sequence is TGCAGTGCTACCGACAGGGTAGGATCCTACGAGCGGTACTTC. Protein sequence: CSATDRVGSYERYF.

The chain is built from TRBV12-3 or TRBV12-4 and TRBJ2-6, with D perhaps TRBD2 (5 bases). The length of the CDR3 is 17 residues. Trimming removed 3 bases at V and 0 bases at J, with 12 bases between. For the CDR3, the DNA is TGTGCCAGCAGTTTCGGGGAAAGTTCCTCTGGGGCCAACGTCCTGACTTTC. Protein sequence: CASSFGESSSGANVLTF.

J is TRBJ2-7 and V is TRBV28; the D is unclear. Trimming took 1 base from V and 2 from J, leaving 3 bases between them. The CDR3 spans 12 residues. Germline values: CDR1 MDHEN, CDR2 SYDVKM. CDR3 coding DNA: TGTGCCAGCAGTTTATTGACCTACGAGCAGTACTTC. This sequence encodes CASSLLTYEQYF.

In DNA, the CDR3 is TGTGCCAGCAGCTTAACCCCCGGAGTCGGTGGGAACGAGCAGTACTTC. Protein: CASSLTPGVGGNEQYF. This chain uses TRBV7-3 with TRBJ2-7; no clear D. V lost 0 bases, J lost 5 bases, and 17 bases lay in between. In germline, CDR1 is SGHTA, CDR2 FQGTGA. CDR3 size: 16 residues.

V and J are TRBV12-3 or TRBV12-4 and TRBJ2-5; D uncertain. The DNA end lines up better with TRBJ2-1; the J call may be wrong. CDR3 size: 15 residues. This chain's CDR3 is CASTPGPLLGNEQFF. DNA of the CDR3: TGTGCCAGCACCCCCGGCCCTTTATTAGGGAATGAGCAGTTCTTC.

This clonotype was recorded a few times. The chain couples TRBV3-1 to TRBJ2-5, with unresolved D. Germline V CDR1 and CDR2: LGHDT, YNNKEL (reference sequence). The ends were cut back, 4 bases at V and 0 bases at J, with 12 bases in the middle. The CDR3 length is 15 residues. This CDR3 reads CASSPPLRYQETQYF. In nucleotides, the CDR3 is TGTGCCAGCAGCCCCCCCCTCCGGTACCAAGAGACCCAGTACTTC.

This chain connects TRBV20-1 to TRBJ1-2, with TRBD1 identical over 8 bases. J was trimmed by 1 base and V by 4 bases; bases with no gene match: 11. This CDR3 comprises 16 residues. The germline V gene has CDR1 DFQATT and CDR2 SNEGSKA (reference sequence). The CDR3 here is CSAILRGRSVNYGYTF. CDR3 nucleotides: TGCAGTGCTATACTCAGGGGGCGGAGTGTTAACTATGGCTACACCTTC.

Only a few counts were recorded for this clonotype. The chain links TRBV20-1 to TRBJ1-1; D gene unclear. Trimming removed 2 bases from V and 8 bases from J, with 9 bases in between. The germline CDR1 and CDR2 sequences are DFQATT and SNEGSKA (reference sequence). This CDR3 region has 11 residues. The CDR3 coding sequence is TGCAGTGCTAGAAGGGTGACAGAAGCTTTCTTT. This gives the protein CSARRVTEAFF.